This T cell receptor beta chain was found in a study of cytomegalovirus exposure and HLA in healthy donors (dated by TCRdb to the late 2010s). Regarding the research as a whole: In an earlier analysis of about 560 of the donors, about 260 Gb of sequence data and roughly 100 million unique TCR beta sequences from roughly 180 million T cells were reported. Of the 350 to 450 genotyped donors, 81% were placed in the genetic ancestry cluster associated with self-reported Caucasian donors. Rather than using new phenotypic data, the later analysis identified candidate immune exposures from TCR beta sequences and from how often those sequences occurred across donors. The study profiled the T cell repertoires of around 700 subjects by immunosequencing and related them to cytomegalovirus serostatus. Among some 410 genotyped donors of the cohort, an average of around 240,000 unique TCR beta nucleotide sequences was sequenced per donor, of which about 18% were non-productive. A later analysis re-analyzed previously published TCR beta repertoires from about 600 donors and added high-resolution HLA genotyping to study TCR occurrence patterns. In an earlier analysis of over 550 of the donors, high-throughput TCR beta sequencing was used to judge whether each TCR beta V gene segment behaved as functional or pseudogenic. To predict cytomegalovirus infection status, the study combined high-throughput TCR immunosequencing, statistical association of individual TCRs with disease status, and machine learning. Donor age, sex, ethnicity and CMV serostatus were collected together with the repertoire data. About 300 gigabases of sequencing data and around 85 million unique TCR sequences made up an early release that covered around 640 HLA-typed donors. Both class I and class II loci were covered by HLA typing, at four-digit resolution. About five DR-DQ haplotypes were handled as single units for association and clustering because linkage in the cohort was strong. Typing coverage varied by locus: about 629-640 donors for A, B, C, DRB1 and DQB1; more than 500 for DQA1; some 610 for DPA1; some 470 for DPB1. A separate validation cohort of approximately 130 different subjects was used in addition to the roughly 670-subject first cohort. The study aimed to test whether signatures of past pathogen exposure could be identified by cataloging public T cell receptors. All discovery cohort repertoires had been generated using a single sequencing platform. Genome-wide SNP genotypes for about 55% of the roughly 670 donors were used in a later genetic analysis, which treated that subset as a discovery cohort. On the study overall, not on this receptor specifically: In a later analysis, the rate of TCR association differed among HLA loci, with DRB1 alleles having the most associated TCRs and HLA-C alleles having the fewest. Correlated functional status among segregating V segments might be attributable to linkage disequilibrium, but an unknown experimental factor could not be ruled out. Broadly in line with IMGT annotations, most TCR beta V segments showed up in productive rearrangements about 90% or about 30% of the time in an earlier analysis of some 590 of the donors. In a later genetic analysis, a missense DCLRE1C variant was associated with V-gene and J-gene trimming of TCR beta chains, and the association was replicated in an independent cohort. Specific HLA alleles were associated with 15,000 to 20,000 TCR beta sequences at a false discovery rate of 0.05 in a later analysis. Most CMV-associated TCR beta chains appeared to be HLA-restricted in a later analysis, and the HLA associations seemed to be driven largely by CMV exposure. Because HLA typing was unavailable for some donors at each locus, only the typed subset was used in association tests. A total of around 150 TCR beta chains were listed by the study as associated with cytomegalovirus. A further reported finding was that TCR beta sequences accurately predicted the HLA-A and HLA-B alleles for most subjects in the first cohort. Around 16 rarely observed V segments, including chromosome 9 orphons, were excluded from the earlier analysis of 550 to 700 of the donors because counts were too low. In this cohort, only TCR beta chains were sequenced, and detectable features were limited by the absence of alpha or paired-chain data. While some public TCRs were present in many individuals, most TCR sequences turned up only very rarely across donors. Sequencing depth was assumed to be roughly uniform across donors in the presence/absence analyses, though that assumption may not hold. A cluster of highly shared sequence variants was judged likely to represent a technical artifact of the sequencing pipeline. It was suggested by the authors that the approach could potentially be generalized to other disease states and immunological phenotypes. In vitro tests confirmed that a few of the cytomegalovirus-associated TCR beta chains recognize cytomegalovirus antigens. Compared with equally common non-associated chains, HLA-associated TCR beta chains in a later analysis were more clonally expanded and had lower generation probabilities. Some IMGT-functional V segments, including TRBV6-2 and TRBV6-3, could not be distinguished by the 87-base-pair reads and were therefore excluded. The classifier was reported to diagnose cytomegalovirus status with high specificity and sensitivity in both the original cohort and the validation cohort. Strong co-occurrence of HLA alleles, especially DR and DQ, made assigning TCR associations to individual alleles difficult. A later genetic analysis reported fewer N-insertions in productive TCRs among donors in an Asian-associated ancestry cluster than the roughly 700-donor mean. Immune exposure information for the cohort was limited to CMV serostatus. In a later analysis, several top co-occurrence clusters were reported to appear linked to parvovirus B19, influenza, CMV and Epstein-Barr virus.

As to this clone: Its cognate antigen has yet to be identified. No base-level quality is on record; no much larger clone is a single base apart.

The cohort comprised several hundred healthy bone marrow donors. At the time of sampling, all cohort members were nominally healthy, though unrecorded immune exposures were likely present. The donor tested CMV seropositive, placing the donor among the 310 or so seropositive members of the cohort. Each donor provided a peripheral blood sample, and peripheral blood mononuclear cells were used for TCR beta sequencing. Genomic DNA extraction from the blood cell samples was performed with the Qiagen DNeasy Blood Extraction Kit. The CDR3 spans 14 residues, from the cysteine through the phenylalanine. Just CDR3 DNA is preserved here, 42 bases in frame from base 1. Trimmed from V: 5 bases; trimmed from J: 2 bases; junction bases lacking a gene match: 4. In the germline V gene (reference sequence), CDR1 corresponds to LNHDA and CDR2 to SQIVND. Library generation was performed with the immunoSEQ multiplex PCR assay. The multiplex PCR relied on a mix of 60 forward primers for TCR Vbeta segments and 13 reverse primers for TCR Jbeta segments. Amplification of the CDR3 region of rearranged TCR beta genes was performed with a multiplex PCR assay on genomic DNA. On the Illumina HiSeq System, the amplified TCR beta libraries were sequenced as 87-base-pair reads. The authors processed their data as follows. In a later analysis, tens of millions of unique TCR beta chains were counted across the approximately 640 repertoires, and around 11 million of these chains were shared by at least two donors. Raw reads were error-corrected and collapsed into unique sequences with a nearest-neighbor algorithm that merged closely related sequences to remove PCR and sequencing errors. V, D and J gene segments were assigned by aligning CDR3 sequences to IMGT reference sequences. For a sequence to be retained, a match of at least six nucleotides to both a V gene segment and a J gene segment was required. A rearrangement counted as productive if the CDR3 had no stop codons and remained in frame with V and J, and every other rearrangement counted as non-productive. Following IMGT convention, CDR3 was defined as the stretch from the second conserved V-encoded cysteine to the conserved J-encoded phenylalanine. The earlier analysis of fewer than 750 of the donors excluded sequences that lacked an unambiguous match to a single V gene segment. In an earlier analysis of more than 500 of the donors, a V segment was called functional when productive rearrangements were above 56.7%, and segregating when the standard deviation between donors exceeded 5%. A statistical classification framework was built to diagnose cytomegalovirus status from the catalog of TCR beta chain sequences. In a later analysis, TCR nucleotide sequences were compared against IMGT/GENE-DB human TR gene sequences so that V and J genes could be assigned. In a later analysis, CDR3 sequences and most-parsimonious VDJ recombination scenarios were assigned using the TCRdist pipeline. A later analysis defined each TCR beta chain by its CDR3 amino acid sequence plus V-gene family, and excluded reads lacking a unique V-gene family. As a way to deal with suspected cross-contamination and a sequencing artifact, a later analysis dropped nearly 600 nucleotide sequences that were highly shared and had low generation probability. In a later analysis, a clonal expansion index for each public chain was calculated from normalized within-repertoire ranks of inferred template counts. In a later analysis, generation probabilities were computed with a VDJ recombination model fitted to out-of-frame rearrangements, and the resulting probabilities were checked against IGoR. A later analysis scored TCR-TCR, TCR-HLA and TCR-CMV co-occurrence with hypergeometric tests, applying a repertoire-size bias correction to TCR pairs. False discovery rates were estimated in a later analysis by permuting HLA or CMV assignments 20 times. In a later analysis, co-occurring TCRs were grouped using DBSCAN, with TCRdist sequence similarity added in when clustering inside HLA-allele-positive subsets. Repertoires with fewer than 30,000 or more than 120,000 public chains, plus five repertoires with anomalous nucleotide sharing, were excluded from co-occurrence clustering. TCRdb holds this immuneACCESS table with in-frame rearrangements only. Some clones are missing; in checked studies, unresolved V genes explain under half, and the rest has no known cause. Clone size and V and J calls were adopted from that table, with D and trimming inferred from the DNA. The sample profile shows approximately 190,000 clones; about 80% of them were found once. Jointly, the top ten make up 13% to 15% of the sample.

What was sequenced was PBMCs. Recombination joined TRBV19 with TRBJ2-7; 9 middle bases align to TRBD1. The receptor's source is a woman aged 30 to 39 in good health and CMV-seropositive. CDR3 region: CASSVGTGTYEQYF. The DNA sequence is as follows: TGTGCCAGTAGTGTCGGGACAGGGACCTACGAGCAGTACTTC.